This T cell receptor beta chain was documented in a study of beta chain features in type 1 diabetes. Study summary: Patients and healthy donors were similar in age, gender and cell yields. Study-level results: More deletions and fewer insertions at VDJ junctions were seen in type 1 diabetes patients. All four CD4+ subsets of Type 1 diabetes patients contained TCRB CDR3s that were moderately but significantly shorter. A closer apparent resemblance between naive, central memory and Treg TCRB repertoires was seen in patients than in healthy donors.

This clone was counted between two and nine times. Its specificity is not known. Germline lookup yields CDR1 LNHDA and CDR2 SQIVND (reference sequence). Trimming removed 4 bases at V and 2 bases at J, with 14 bases between. The CDR3 length is 15 residues. Investigators reverse transcribed all isolated RNA, so they sequenced expressed TCRB transcripts. Assay used: immunoSEQ multiplex PCR; TCRdb lists only in-frame clones, some missing. This table holds 150,000 to 190,000 clones, about 7.3% found once. The sample consisted of central memory CD4+ T cells from blood. The chain links TRBV19 to TRBJ2-5, with TRBD1 as a possible D gene (6 bases). This receptor was taken from a man aged 18 to 35 in good health. CDR3: CASSRTGSPQETQYF. For the CDR3, the DNA is TGTGCCAGTAGTAGAACAGGGTCCCCTCAAGAGACCCAGTACTTC.